The clone carrying this T cell receptor beta chain was picked up many times. The antigen is not known. Template switching created a universal primer site, and the cDNA included unique molecular identifiers. Each CDR3 protein gets one entry after TCRdb re-called the 5' RACE reads with MiXCR. The sample includes about 690,000 distinct CDR3 sequences, around 20% of them seen just once. V lost 2 bases to trimming and J lost 8 bases, with 15 bases between them. The CDR3 is made up of 14 amino acids. Germline V gene lookup returns CDR1 MNHEY and CDR2 SVGAGI. This entry is derived from a study of identical twins. General study results and limits: Beta out-of-frame sequences showed weaker excess twin sharing.

The same sample was also studied in work on T cells expressing NK-cell markers. In that study: Seven donors tested HCMV-seropositive and one tested seronegative among the eight sequenced. The authors applied an anti-gamma-delta TCR antibody in several experiments, and it restricted sorting to alpha-beta TCR T cells.

Material for sequencing was PBMCs. The V and J genes are TRBV6-5 and TRBJ1-2; D not certain. The source of this sequence is a woman aged 18-29 years in good health. The CDR3 protein is CASSYGLGGVGYTF. The CDR3 DNA reads TGTGCCAGCAGTTACGGGCTGGGTGGGGTCGGCTACACCTTC.